This T cell receptor beta chain originates from a study of blood T cells in healthy people across ages. This clonotype was observed a handful of times. At one end the junction does not follow the germline gene, possibly because of a read error. A second about 6 to 12 cycle PCR used barcoded and J-beta primers. One entry per CDR3 protein results from TCRdb running MiXCR on the 5' RACE reads. The data show 1.5 million to 2 million distinct CDR3 sequences, 28% seen once. The sample was blood. The TCR originated in a woman in her 30s in good health.

In DNA form, the CDR3 reads TGTGCCAGCGGCGTAGGAGCGGGGAGGACCTCCTACGAGCAGTACTTC. It yields the protein CASGVGAGRTSYEQYF. The chain couples TRBV9 to TRBJ2-7; 7 positions agree with TRBD2. Germline assignment: CDR1 SGDLS and CDR2 YYNGEE. The CDR3 is made up of 16 amino acids. Filled out from reference TRBV9 and TRBJ2-7, the complete variable domain reads DSGVTQTPKHLITATGQRVTLRCSPRSGDLSVYWYQQSLDQGLQFLIQYYNGEERAKGNILERFSAQQFPDLHSELNLSSLELGDSALYFCASGVGAGRTSYEQYFGPGTRLTVT.